The 14 T cell receptor beta chains in this list originate from one sample, sequenced in a study of blood T cell repertoires in COVID-19. The repertoire was sequenced with immunoSEQ multiplex PCR; TCRdb's copy has only in-frame clones and lacks some. The sample has 150,000 or so clones, more than 75% seen once; the top ten hold approximately 5.2%. Sequenced sample: peripheral blood. The receptors were sampled from a woman in her 70s with COVID-19, enrolled during active disease.

This chain uses TRBV20-1 with TRBJ1-2; 8 bases line up with TRBD1. Germline-derived CDR1 and CDR2 are DFQATT and SNEGSKA (reference sequence). The CDR3 has 14 residues. V gave up 3 bases and J gave up 5 bases; unmatched junction bases: 8. CDR3: CSASMTGAIYGYTF. The CDR3 DNA reads as TGCAGTGCTAGTATGACAGGGGCGATATATGGCTACACCTTC.

V gene TRBV5-5 combines with J gene TRBJ1-6; the match to TRBD1 covers 12 bases. With 4 bases clipped from V and 7 bases from J, the junction kept 18 bases outside the gene matches. The CDR3 consists of 20 residues. Germline CDR1 is SGHKS and CDR2 is YYEKEE (reference sequence). The CDR3 nucleotides are TGTGCCAGCAGCGCGCTGCCGGGACAGGGGGCGCGAGGGGGAAATTCACCCCTCCACTTT. Translating it yields CASSALPGQGARGGNSPLHF.

This chain links TRBV6-5 with TRBJ2-7, with TRBD1 matching over 7 bases. The V segment lost 5 bases and the J segment 3 bases; nucleotides outside the gene matches: 10. The CDR3 has 15 amino acids. The germline V gene encodes CDR1 MNHEY and CDR2 SVGAGI. The CDR3 protein is CASSTRQGVFYEQYF. The DNA for the CDR3 is TGTGCCAGCAGTACACGACAGGGTGTCTTCTACGAGCAGTACTTC.

This chain joins TRBV23-1 and TRBJ1-2; the D gene is possibly TRBD1 (6 bases). TRBV23-1 is an open reading frame whose function is uncertain. This CDR3 is 14 amino acids long. The V and J ends lost 4 bases and 6 bases respectively, with 15 bases between them. Written as DNA, the CDR3 is TGCGCCAGCAGTCCGCCGGGGGAGGGGGATGGCTACACCTTC. Its protein is CASSPPGEGDGYTF.

In this sample, this clone turned up once. The J gene is TRBJ1-6, the V gene TRBV5-8, with 10 bases fitting TRBD1. Germline V gives CDR1 SGHTS, CDR2 YDEGEE. The CDR3 is 15 residues long. V trimming: 1 base; J trimming: 9 bases; junction bases outside the gene matches: 4. This CDR3 reads CASSLPGQGGSPLHF. CDR3 DNA: TGTGCCAGCAGCTTGCCAGGACAGGGGGGTTCACCCCTCCACTTT.

This clone was observed a few times. This sequence joins TRBV7-9 and TRBJ2-1; TRBD2 agrees at 9 bases. V lost 1 base to trimming and J lost 7 bases; unmatched junction nucleotides: 8. Per germline, CDR1 SEHNR and CDR2 FQNEAQ (reference sequence). The CDR3 runs 16 residues. The CDR3 DNA reads TGTGCCAGCAGCTTAGAGAGAGCGGGGGGCCGGAATGAGCAGTTCTTC. Its translation: CASSLERAGGRNEQFF.

The chain uses TRBV12-3 or TRBV12-4 and TRBJ1-2, with no clear D. The CDR3 length is 13 residues. V lost 0 bases and J lost 0, with 2 bases in between. The CDR3 here is CASSLAANYGYTF. In nucleotides, the CDR3 is TGTGCCAGCAGTTTAGCCGCTAACTATGGCTACACCTTC.

The chain links TRBV7-2 to TRBJ1-2; 8 bases align to TRBD1. The CDR3 loop spans 14 amino acids. Germline CDR1 and CDR2: SGHTA and FQGNSA. J lost 4 bases, V lost 3 bases, and 4 bases had no gene match. The CDR3 loop is CASSFRTGSYGYTF. The CDR3 nucleotides are TGTGCCAGCAGCTTTCGGACAGGGAGCTATGGCTACACCTTC.

The J gene is TRBJ1-5, the V gene TRBV19, with D possibly matching TRBD1 (5 bases). The CDR3 has 15 residues. Trimming pared 4 bases from V and 2 bases from J, leaving 12 bases between. The V gene's germline CDR1 is LNHDA and CDR2 SQIVND (reference sequence). CDR3 sequence: CASSKTWGGNQPQHF. The CDR3 DNA reads TGTGCCAGTAGTAAAACTTGGGGGGGCAATCAGCCCCAGCATTTT.

The chain is built from TRBV5-6 and TRBJ1-4; possible D gene TRBD1, 5 bases. Trimming removed 5 bases from V and 8 bases from J, with 16 bases in between. In germline, CDR1 is SGHDT, CDR2 YYEEEE. The CDR3 totals 14 residues. The CDR3 protein is CASSQAGVWEKLFF. The CDR3, as DNA: TGTGCCAGCAGTCAGGCGGGGGTTTGGGAAAAACTGTTTTTT.

The chain joins TRBV5-4 to TRBJ1-6; D gene ambiguous. This CDR3 has 15 amino acids. Germline V gives CDR1 SGHNT, CDR2 YYREEE (reference sequence). The V end lost 1 base, the J end lost 8 bases, and 13 bases lay between the germline ends. The CDR3 loop reads CASSLKTHRDSPLHF. The CDR3 bases are TGTGCCAGCAGCTTGAAGACTCACCGGGATTCACCCCTCCACTTT.

The chain employs TRBV6-2 or TRBV6-3 and TRBJ1-1; D may be TRBD1 (5 bases). With 4 bases removed from V and 1 base from J, the gap between germline ends came to 13 bases. This CDR3 region has 15 residues. Germline lookup yields CDR1 MNHEY and CDR2 SVGEGT. The CDR3 DNA follows: TGTGCCAGCAGTTTTACTCCAACAGGGAACACTGAAGCTTTCTTT. Protein: CASSFTPTGNTEAFF.

V usage is TRBV4-1 and J usage is TRBJ2-3, with 7 nucleotides matching TRBD2. The junction had 5 bases not matched to a gene; V was cut back by 0 bases and J by 2 bases. This CDR3 spans 16 amino acids. Germline-derived CDR1 and CDR2 are MGHRA and YSYEKL. The CDR3 region is CASSQEDKRDTDTQYF. CDR3 DNA: TGCGCCAGCAGCCAAGAGGACAAGCGGGACACAGATACGCAGTATTTT.

The chain combines TRBV28 with TRBJ1-5, with 9 nucleotides matching TRBD1. V gave up 6 bases and J gave up 2 bases; unmatched junction bases: 8. The CDR3 covers 16 residues. Germline-derived CDR1 and CDR2 are MDHEN and SYDVKM. The CDR3 coding sequence is TGTGCCAGCAGACGAACCGGGACAGGGCGCAATCAGCCCCAGCATTTT. Protein product: CASRRTGTGRNQPQHF.